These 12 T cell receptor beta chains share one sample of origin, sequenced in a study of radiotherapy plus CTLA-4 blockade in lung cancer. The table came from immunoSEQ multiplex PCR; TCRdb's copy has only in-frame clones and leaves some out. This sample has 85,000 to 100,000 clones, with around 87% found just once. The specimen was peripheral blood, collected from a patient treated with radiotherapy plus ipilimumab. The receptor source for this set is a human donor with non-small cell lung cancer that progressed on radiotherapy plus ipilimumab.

In nucleotides, the CDR3 is TGTGCCAGCAGTTACGGGGGGTACACCGGGGAGCTGTTTTTT. Protein sequence: CASSYGGYTGELFF. The chain links TRBV6-5 to TRBJ2-2, with D tentatively TRBD2 (6 bases). CDR1 is MNHEY and CDR2 is SVGAGI in the germline V gene. The CDR3 totals 14 residues. Trimming left V 2 bases short and J 3 bases short, with 7 bases between.

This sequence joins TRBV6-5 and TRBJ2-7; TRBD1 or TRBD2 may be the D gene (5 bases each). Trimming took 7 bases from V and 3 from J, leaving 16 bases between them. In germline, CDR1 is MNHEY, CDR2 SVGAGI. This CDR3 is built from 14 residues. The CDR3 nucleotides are TGTGCCAGCACAACACCGGGACGGATCTACGAGCAGTACTTC. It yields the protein CASTTPGRIYEQYF.

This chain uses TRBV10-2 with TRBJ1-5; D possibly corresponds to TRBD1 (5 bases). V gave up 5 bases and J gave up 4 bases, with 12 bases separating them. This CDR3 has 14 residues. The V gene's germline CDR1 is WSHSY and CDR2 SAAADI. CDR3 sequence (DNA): TGCGCCAGCAGTCCCGACAGTCCGAATCAGCCCCAGCATTTT. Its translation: CASSPDSPNQPQHF.

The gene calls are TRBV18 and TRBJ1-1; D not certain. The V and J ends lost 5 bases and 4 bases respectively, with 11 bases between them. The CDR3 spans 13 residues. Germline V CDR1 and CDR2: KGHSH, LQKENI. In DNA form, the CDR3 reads TGTGCCAGCTCAGAGGGTGTCGGCACTGAAGCTTTCTTT. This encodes CASSEGVGTEAFF.

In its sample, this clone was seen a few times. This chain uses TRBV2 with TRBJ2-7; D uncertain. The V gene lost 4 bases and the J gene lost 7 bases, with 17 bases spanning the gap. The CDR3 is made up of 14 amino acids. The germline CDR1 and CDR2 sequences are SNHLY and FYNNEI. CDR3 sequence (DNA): TGTGCCAGCAGTGTCCAGGTCCTTTTGGGTGAGCAGTACTTC. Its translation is CASSVQVLLGEQYF.

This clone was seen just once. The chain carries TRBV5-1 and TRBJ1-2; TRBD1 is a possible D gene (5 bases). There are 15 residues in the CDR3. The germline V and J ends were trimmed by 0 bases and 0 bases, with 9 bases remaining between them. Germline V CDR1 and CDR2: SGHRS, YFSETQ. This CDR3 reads CASSLEGKANYGYTF. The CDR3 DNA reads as TGCGCCAGCAGCTTGGAGGGGAAAGCTAACTATGGCTACACCTTC.

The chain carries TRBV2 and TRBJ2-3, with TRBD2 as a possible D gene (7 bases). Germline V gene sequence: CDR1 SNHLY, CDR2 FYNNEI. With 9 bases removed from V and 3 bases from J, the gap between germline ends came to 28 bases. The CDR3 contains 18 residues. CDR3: CASHPGRGRLLRTDTQYF. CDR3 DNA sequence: TGTGCCAGTCACCCCGGGCGGGGGCGGCTGCTGAGGACAGATACGCAGTATTTT.

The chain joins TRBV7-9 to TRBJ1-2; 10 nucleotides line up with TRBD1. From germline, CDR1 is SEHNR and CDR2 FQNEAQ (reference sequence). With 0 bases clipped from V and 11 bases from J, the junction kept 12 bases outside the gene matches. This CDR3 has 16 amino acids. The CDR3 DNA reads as TGTGCCAGCAGCTTAGCGTCAGGACAGGGGGGACGAGTATACACCTTC. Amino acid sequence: CASSLASGQGGRVYTF.

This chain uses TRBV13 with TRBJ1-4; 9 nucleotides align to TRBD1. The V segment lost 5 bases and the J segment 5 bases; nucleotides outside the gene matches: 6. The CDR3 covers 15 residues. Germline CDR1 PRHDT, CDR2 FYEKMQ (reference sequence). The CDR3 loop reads CASSPLGTGNEKLFF. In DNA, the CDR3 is TGTGCCAGCAGCCCTCTCGGGACAGGGAATGAAAAACTGTTTTTT.

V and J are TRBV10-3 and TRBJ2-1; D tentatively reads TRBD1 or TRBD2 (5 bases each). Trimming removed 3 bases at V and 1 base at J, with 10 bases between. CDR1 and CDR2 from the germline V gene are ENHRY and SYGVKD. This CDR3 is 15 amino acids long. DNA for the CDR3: TGTGCCATCAGTGATATTGGGGGATCCTACAATGAGCAGTTCTTC. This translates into CAISDIGGSYNEQFF.

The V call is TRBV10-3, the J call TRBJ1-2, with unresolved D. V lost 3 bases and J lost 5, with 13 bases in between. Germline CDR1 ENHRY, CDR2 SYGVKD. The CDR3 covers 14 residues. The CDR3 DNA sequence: TGTGCCATCAGTGACCTGGGGATACAGTATGGCTACACCTTC. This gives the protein CAISDLGIQYGYTF.

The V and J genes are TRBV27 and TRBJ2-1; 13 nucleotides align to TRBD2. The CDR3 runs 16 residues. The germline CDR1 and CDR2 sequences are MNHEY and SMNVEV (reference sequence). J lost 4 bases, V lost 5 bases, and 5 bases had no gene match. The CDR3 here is CASSPGLAGEYNEQFF. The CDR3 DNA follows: TGTGCCAGCAGTCCCGGACTAGCGGGGGAATACAATGAGCAGTTCTTC.